The clone carrying this T cell receptor (beta chain) is labeled as medium-sized. Method: immunoSEQ multiplex PCR; TCRdb's copy keeps in-frame clones and lacks some. The table lists approximately 50,000 clones, around 95% of them singletons. This entry is derived from a study of technical replicates of blood from a few donors. Trimming removed 1 base from V and 2 bases from J, with 7 bases in between. The germline CDR1 and CDR2 sequences are SGHDT and YYEEEE. CDR3 length: 13 residues. This TCR was recovered from a human donor in good health. The chain carries TRBV5-6 and TRBJ2-7, with a weak D call TRBD2 (5 bases). The sample consisted of T cells isolated from PBMCs. The CDR3 coding sequence is TGTGCCAGCAGCTTGAGCGGTACCTACGAGCAGTACTTC. Translated, it gives CASSLSGTYEQYF.